Below are 30 T cell receptor beta chains sequenced from a single sample in a study of tumor-infiltrating lymphocytes in primary liver carcinoma. A primer in the constant region served to generate TCR beta cDNA from 450 to 650 ng of total RNA. For TCR beta, libraries were produced by three nested multiplex PCR rounds using slightly modified ARM-PCR. The two initial PCR rounds, 9 to 11 cycles each, used TRBV1-TRBV30 forward and C-beta reverse primers. TCRdb analysed the multiplex PCR reads with MiXCR anew, one entry per CDR3 protein. In the table there are tens of thousands of distinct CDR3 sequences, over 65% of which are singletons. The source material, 20-30 mg of unsorted bulk tissue, was used to co-extract RNA and DNA. The source material was liver tumor tissue from sampling region 3. The subset is: tumor region T3, left-lateral pole. The receptors here all came from a man aged 35-49 years with primary liver carcinoma and hepatitis B virus infection.

This clonotype was picked up one time. A read error may account for a junction end that differs from germline. This chain connects TRBV11-2 to TRBJ1-2, with D uncertain. This CDR3 contains 14 residues. Germline V gives CDR1 SGHAT, CDR2 FQNNGV. The CDR3 nucleotides read TGTGCCGGCAGAGAGAGGGAGATCACCTATGGCTACACCTTC. Encoded protein: CAGREREITYGYTF.

Remarks on this clonotype: A read error may be the cause here, since a much bigger clone is one base away. The rearrangement uses TRBV7-9 and TRBJ2-5; 13 positions match TRBD2. This CDR3 contains 15 residues. Germline V CDR1 and CDR2: SEHNR, FQNEAQ (reference sequence). V lost 5 bases to trimming and J lost 6 bases; unmatched junction nucleotides: 6. CDR3 protein: CASSLGLAGTKTQYF. The CDR3 DNA sequence: TGTGCCAGCAGCCTGGGACTAGCGGGAACAAAGACCCAGTACTTC. The full variable domain, completed using reference TRBV7-9 and TRBJ2-5, is DTGVSQNPRHKITKRGQNVTFRCDPISEHNRLYWYRQTLGQGPEFLTYFQNEAQLEKSRLLSDRFSAERPKGSFSTLEIQRTEQGDSAMYLCASSLGLAGTKTQYFGPGTRLLVL.

On this clonotype: The junction differs from germline at one of its ends, possibly a read error. V is TRBV7-9 and J is TRBJ2-1; possible D gene TRBD1, 6 bases. The CDR3 contains 15 residues. From germline, CDR1 is SEHNR and CDR2 FQNEAQ (reference sequence). The CDR3 DNA reads TGTGCCAGCAGCCCGACAGGTAGCCCCTACAATGCGCAGTTCTTC. It codes for CASSPTGSPYNAQFF.

This clonotype has only a few counts. Given a much more abundant clone one base away, this may be a read error. The chain couples TRBV6-1 to TRBJ1-1, with D possibly being TRBD1 (6 bases). CDR1 MNHNS and CDR2 SASEGT come from the germline V gene. The CDR3 consists of 14 residues. The CDR3 nucleotides are TGTGTCAGCAGTGAAACAGGGATGAACACTGAAGCTTTCTTT. It is translated as CVSSETGMNTEAFF.

This clonotype has only a few counts. A single base separates this from a much larger clone, so it may be a read error. The V and J genes are TRBV6-1 and TRBJ1-5; unclear D gene. The V end lost 6 bases, the J end lost 10 bases, and 10 bases lay between the germline ends. Germline CDR1 and CDR2: MNHNS and SASEGT. This CDR3 spans 11 amino acids. CDR3 in DNA: TGTGCCAGCAGCCCCGAGCTTCCCCAGCATTTT. As protein: CASSPELPQHF.

Turning to this clonotype: The CDR3 end shows no conserved phenylalanine or tryptophan, and so a read error is likely. No DNA is shown, since the ends of the CDR3 on it are uncertain; the CDR3 is the one TCRdb lists. The V gene is TRBV11-2, the J gene TRBJ1-6. The CDR3 is 16 amino acids long, termini counted. The germline gives CDR1 SGHAT, CDR2 FQNNGV. The CDR3 protein is CASSLGVSEEGSPIHV.

This clonotype is deemed medium-sized. The rearrangement uses TRBV11-2 and TRBJ1-3; D not certain. CDR1 is SGHAT and CDR2 is FQNNGV in the germline V gene. V lost 2 bases and J lost 1, with 9 bases in between. This CDR3 region has 15 residues. CDR3 coding DNA: TGTGCCAGCAGCTTAAATAGCGCATCTGGAAACACCATATATTTT. This encodes CASSLNSASGNTIYF.

With respect to this clonotype: Germline and junction disagree at one end, which may indicate a read error. The chain employs TRBV5-5 and TRBJ2-1; 10 bases align to TRBD2. The CDR3 loop spans 14 amino acids. The germline CDR1 and CDR2 sequences are SGHKS and YYEKEE (reference sequence). CDR3 nucleotides: TGTGCCAGCAGCTTGACTAGCGGGGACGATGAGCACTTCTTC. Residues: CASSLTSGDDEHFF. Together with reference TRBV5-5 and TRBJ2-1, the CDR3 gives the full variable domain: DAGVTQSPTHLIKTRGQQVTLRCSPISGHKSVSWYQQVLGQGPQFIFQYYEKEERGRGNFPDRFSARQFPNYSSELNVNALLLGDSALYLCASSLTSGDDEHFFGPGTRLTVL.

This clonotype was counted many times. The genes are TRBV28 and TRBJ2-7; unclear D gene. The length of the CDR3 is 13 residues. The V gene lost 1 base and the J gene lost 6 bases, with 10 bases spanning the gap. CDR1 MDHEN and CDR2 SYDVKM come from the germline V gene. The CDR3 reads CASSLSDGREQYF. The CDR3 nucleotides read TGTGCCAGCAGTTTATCGGACGGCCGCGAGCAGTACTTC. Full variable domain (outside the CDR3, taken from reference TRBV28 and TRBJ2-7): DVKVTQSSRYLVKRTGEKVFLECVQDMDHENMFWYRQDPGLGLRLIYFSYDVKMKEKGDIPEGYSVSREKKERFSLILESASTNQTSMYLCASSLSDGREQYFGPGTRLTVT.

This clonotype has just one count. The junction does not match germline at one end; this may be a read error. This CDR3 reads CASSQATAGEYYEQHF. The DNA of the CDR3 is TGCGCCAGCAGCCAAGCGACAGCGGGAGAATACTACGAGCAGCACTTC. This rearrangement joins TRBV4-1 to TRBJ2-7, with 8 bases lining up with TRBD2. The V gene's germline CDR1 is MGHRA and CDR2 YSYEKL. This CDR3 spans 16 amino acids.

This clonotype was recorded at least ten times. This rearrangement joins TRBV5-1 to TRBJ2-7; D remains unclear. The CDR3 sequence is 16 residues long. Germline loops: CDR1 SGHRS, CDR2 YFSETQ. The germline V and J ends were trimmed by 0 bases and 0 bases, with 13 bases remaining between them. The CDR3 coding sequence is TGCGCCAGCAGCTTGGTCCCCGGGCAGTCCTCCTACGAGCAGTACTTC. Its protein is CASSLVPGQSSYEQYF.

With respect to this clonotype: An end of the junction does not agree with germline; a read error may underlie this. V gene TRBV11-2 combines with J gene TRBJ2-1; D is perhaps TRBD1 or TRBD2 (5 bases each). Germline CDR1 and CDR2: SGHAT and FQNNGV. This CDR3 contains 13 residues. The CDR3 nucleotides are TGTGCCAGCAGCCCACGGGGCCGGTCCGGGCAGCTCTTC. Protein sequence: CASSPRGRSGQLF.

Comment on this clonotype: This could be a read error, since a much larger clone is one nucleotide away. CDR3: CAWSATGTGGSGQYF. CDR3 coding DNA: TGTGCCTGGAGTGCGACCGGGACAGGGGGAAGCGGGCAGTACTTC. The chain combines TRBV30 with TRBJ2-7; 11 bases map to TRBD1. Per germline, CDR1 GTSNPN and CDR2 SVGIG (reference sequence). Trimming took 1 base from V and 9 from J; bases not matched to a gene: 11. This CDR3 contains 15 residues. Together with reference TRBV30 and TRBJ2-7, the CDR3 gives the full variable domain: SQTIHQWPATLVQPVGSPLSLECTVEGTSNPNLYWYRQAAGRGLQLLFYSVGIGQISSEVPQNLSASRPQDRQFILSSKKLLLSDSGFYLCAWSATGTGGSGQYFGPGTRLTVT.

The genes are TRBV12-3 or TRBV12-4 and TRBJ2-7; 9 bases map to TRBD2. The DNA end lines up better with TRBJ2-1; the J call may be wrong. The CDR3 spans 18 residues. CDR3 amino acids: CASSLISSTYAGGYEQFF. The CDR3 DNA is TGTGCCAGCAGTTTAATCTCTAGCACCTACGCGGGAGGGTACGAGCAGTTCTTC.

Concerning this clonotype: At one end the junction does not follow the germline gene, possibly because of a read error. CDR3 DNA: TGTGCCAGCAGCCCCCCGACTAGAGGCGGCACAGATACGCAGTTTTTT. This encodes CASSPPTRGGTDTQFF. The chain carries TRBV11-2 and TRBJ2-3; perhaps TRBD2 as D (6 bases). CDR3 length: 16 amino acids. The germline V gene encodes CDR1 SGHAT and CDR2 FQNNGV.

Comment on this clonotype: One end of the junction varies from germline; a read error may be responsible. The rearrangement joins TRBV11-2 to TRBJ2-2; D tentatively fits TRBD1 or TRBD2 (5 bases each). The CDR3 has 15 residues. Germline V gene data show CDR1 as SGHAT and CDR2 as FQNNGV. DNA for the CDR3: TGTGCCATCAGCTTAGACCGGCCCGGGGCCGGGGATATGTTTTTT. Residues: CAISLDRPGAGDMFF.

As to this clonotype: A read error may be the cause here, since a much bigger clone is one base away. The chain joins TRBV7-9 to TRBJ2-7, with D perhaps TRBD1 or TRBD2 (5 bases each). The CDR3 contains 12 residues. CDR1 is SEHNR and CDR2 is FQNEAQ in the germline V gene (reference sequence). The CDR3 loop reads CASSLWGYERYF. CDR3 DNA sequence: TGTGCCAGCAGCTTGTGGGGGTACGAGCGGTACTTC.

Of note for this clonotype: The missing conserved phenylalanine or tryptophan at the end of this CDR3 makes a read error likely. The rearrangement uses TRBV12-3 or TRBV12-4 and TRBJ2-1; the D gene is possibly TRBD1 (6 bases). The CDR3 is made up of 14 amino acids. CDR3 bases: TGTGCCAGTACTACAGGTCAGAGGGACAATGGGCAGTTCCTC. Translated: CASTTGQRDNGQFL.

This clonotype is labeled as medium-sized (0.01 to 0.1%). The chain joins TRBV11-2 to TRBJ2-3; D possibly uses TRBD1 or TRBD2 (6 bases each). Trimming took off 0 bases at V and 2 bases at J, with 12 bases between the two ends. Germline assignment: CDR1 SGHAT and CDR2 FQNNGV. The CDR3 is 16 amino acids. The chain's CDR3 is CASSLDVGGLTDTQYF. The CDR3 DNA is TGTGCCAGCAGCTTAGATGTGGGGGGCCTCACAGATACGCAGTATTTT.

This chain joins TRBV5-4 and TRBJ2-5; 7 nucleotides agree with TRBD2. The CDR3 is 17 amino acids. J lost 5 bases, V lost 4 bases, and 17 bases had no gene match. CDR1 is SGHNT, CDR2 YYREEE, per germline (reference sequence). The CDR3 reads CASSPSGAGWVRETQYF. In nucleotides, the CDR3 is TGTGCCAGCAGCCCCTCAGGAGCGGGATGGGTACGCGAGACCCAGTACTTC.

Concerning this clonotype itself: The conserved closing phenylalanine or tryptophan is absent in this CDR3, likely reflecting a read error. V gene TRBV2 combines with J gene TRBJ2-5; TRBD2 matches 13 bases. Germline V gives CDR1 SNHLY, CDR2 FYNNEI. V trimming: 6 bases; J trimming: 2 bases; junction bases outside the gene matches: 6. CDR3 size: 16 residues. As DNA, the CDR3 is TGTGCCAGCAGCGCCGGGACTAGCGGGAAACAAGAGACCCAGTACCTC. Translated: CASSAGTSGKQETQYL.

Notes on this clonotype: Since no conserved phenylalanine or tryptophan closes the CDR3, a read error is the likely cause. No DNA is shown, since the ends of the CDR3 on it are uncertain; the CDR3 is the one TCRdb lists. V usage is TRBV6-1 and J usage is TRBJ2-7; TRBD1, the D gene given by the table, was not confirmed from the DNA. From its first to its last residue, the CDR3 has 13 amino acids. Germline assignment: CDR1 MNHNS and CDR2 SASEGT. CDR3 in amino acids: CASSDRGLYEQYI.

Of note for this clonotype: A junction boundary mismatches the germline segment, possibly from a read error. The V gene is TRBV11-2, the J gene TRBJ2-2; D is perhaps TRBD2 (5 bases). Germline lookup yields CDR1 SGHAT and CDR2 FQNNGV. The CDR3 has 13 residues. DNA of the CDR3: TGTGCCAACAGCTGGGTCCTTCTTGGGGAGCTGTTCTTC. Translated: CANSWVLLGELFF. Filled out from reference TRBV11-2 and TRBJ2-2, the complete variable domain reads EAGVAQSPRYKIIEKRQSVAFWCNPISGHATLYWYQQILGQGPKLLIQFQNNGVVDDSQLPKDRFSAERLKGVDSTLKIQPAKLEDSAVYLCANSWVLLGELFFGEGSRLTVL.

About this clonotype itself: Compared with germline, one end of the junction differs, possibly owing to a read error. CDR3 protein: CDSGVRQGPVEDTHYF. CDR3 nucleotide sequence: TGTGACAGCGGTGTGCGACAGGGACCTGTTGAAGATACGCATTATTTT. This chain uses TRBV6-1 with TRBJ2-3; 7 nucleotides align to TRBD1. This CDR3 region has 16 residues. In germline, CDR1 is MNHNS, CDR2 SASEGT.

This clonotype has more than one count but fewer than ten. The junction departs from germline at one end; a sequencing error may be responsible. This chain uses TRBV10-3 with TRBJ2-5, with a possible D match to TRBD2 (6 bases). Per the germline V gene, CDR1 is ENHRY and CDR2 is SYGVKD. This CDR3 comprises 15 residues. In DNA, the CDR3 is TGTGCCATCAGTTCCAGCCTGGGACTGCAAGAGGCCCAGTACTTC. Its protein is CAISSSLGLQEAQYF.

Worth noting for this clonotype: The conserved closing phenylalanine or tryptophan is absent in this CDR3, likely reflecting a read error. The chain uses TRBV6-5 and TRBJ2-1, with D perhaps TRBD1 (6 bases). V shed 2 bases and J shed 9 bases, with 14 bases lying between them. In germline, CDR1 is MNHEY, CDR2 SVGAGI. This CDR3 has 14 residues. The CDR3 DNA is TGTGCCAGCAGTTACAAACGGGCGGACAGTGAGCAGTTCGTC. Translating gives CASSYKRADSEQFV.

As regards this clonotype: A junction boundary mismatches the germline segment, possibly from a read error. V usage is TRBV4-2 and J usage is TRBJ2-1; TRBD2 matches at 8 bases. Germline V gene sequence: CDR1 LGHNA, CDR2 YNFKEQ. This CDR3 has 17 amino acids. The CDR3 sequence: CASNQDVTGGHHNEQFF. The CDR3 DNA is TGTGCCAGCAACCAAGATGTGACGGGAGGGCACCACAATGAGCAGTTCTTC.

With regard to this clonotype: The CDR3 does not close with the conserved phenylalanine or tryptophan, likely indicating a read error. Because the CDR3's place on the DNA is in doubt, the DNA is left out and the CDR3 is given as listed by TCRdb. The CDR3 loop is CASSLVGAGSGEDTQCL. The chain recombines TRBV11-2 with TRBJ2-3; TRBD2, the table's D call, lacks a check against the DNA. Germline CDR1 and CDR2: SGHAT and FQNNGV. The CDR3 totals 17 residues, both ends included.

The CDR3 coding sequence is TGTGCCAGCAGTTCAATACAGGGGGCTAACACTGAAGCTTTCTTT. Translation: CASSSIQGANTEAFF. The chain couples TRBV11-2 to TRBJ1-1; the match to TRBD1 covers 9 bases. CDR3 length equals 15 residues. Germline V CDR1 and CDR2: SGHAT, FQNNGV. Unmatched junction bases numbered 7, after V lost 6 bases and J lost 2 bases.

With regard to this clonotype: The CDR3 end shows no conserved phenylalanine or tryptophan, and so a read error is likely. This chain connects TRBV11-2 to TRBJ2-5; the D gene is possibly TRBD2 (5 bases). The CDR3 contains 16 residues. Germline values: CDR1 SGHAT, CDR2 FQNNGV. For the CDR3, the DNA is TGTGCCGGCAGCTTAGGGAGTAGTGGCCCGGGGGAGACCCAGTACCTC. It translates to CAGSLGSSGPGETQYL.